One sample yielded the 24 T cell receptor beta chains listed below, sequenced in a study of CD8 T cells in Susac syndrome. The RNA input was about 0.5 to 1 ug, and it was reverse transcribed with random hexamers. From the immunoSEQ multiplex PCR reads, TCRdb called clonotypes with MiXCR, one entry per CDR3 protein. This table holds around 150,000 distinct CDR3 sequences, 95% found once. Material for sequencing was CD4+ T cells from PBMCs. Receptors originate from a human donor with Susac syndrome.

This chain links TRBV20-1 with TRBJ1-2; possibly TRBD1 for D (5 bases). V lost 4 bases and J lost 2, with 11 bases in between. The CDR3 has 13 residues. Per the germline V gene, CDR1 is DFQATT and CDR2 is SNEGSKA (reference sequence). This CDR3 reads CSAMPGSNYGYTF. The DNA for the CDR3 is TGCAGTGCTATGCCAGGGTCGAACTATGGCTACACCTTC.

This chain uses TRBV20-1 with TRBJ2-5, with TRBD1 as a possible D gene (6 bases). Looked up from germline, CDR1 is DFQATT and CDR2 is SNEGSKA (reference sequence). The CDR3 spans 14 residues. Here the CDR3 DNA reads TGCAGCGCGGCTTTGGGGGCCAACCAAGAGACCCAGTACTTC. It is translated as CSAALGANQETQYF.

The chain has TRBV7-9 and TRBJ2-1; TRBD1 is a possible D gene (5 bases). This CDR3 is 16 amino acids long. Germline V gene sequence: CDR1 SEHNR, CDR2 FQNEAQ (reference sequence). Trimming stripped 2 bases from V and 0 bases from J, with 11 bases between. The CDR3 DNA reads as TGTGCCAGCAGCTTATCCGCGACAGCCTCCTACAATGAGCAGTTCTTC. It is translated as CASSLSATASYNEQFF. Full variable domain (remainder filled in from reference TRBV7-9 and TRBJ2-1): DTGVSQNPRHKITKRGQNVTFRCDPISEHNRLYWYRQTLGQGPEFLTYFQNEAQLEKSRLLSDRFSAERPKGSFSTLEIQRTEQGDSAMYLCASSLSATASYNEQFFGPGTRLTVL.

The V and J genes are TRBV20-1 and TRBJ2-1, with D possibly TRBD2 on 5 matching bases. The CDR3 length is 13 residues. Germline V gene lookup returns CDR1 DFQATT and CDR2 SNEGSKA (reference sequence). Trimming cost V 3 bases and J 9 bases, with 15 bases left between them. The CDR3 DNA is TGCAGTGCTAGGTTGGCACTAGAGCGTGAGCAGTTCTTC. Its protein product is CSARLALEREQFF.

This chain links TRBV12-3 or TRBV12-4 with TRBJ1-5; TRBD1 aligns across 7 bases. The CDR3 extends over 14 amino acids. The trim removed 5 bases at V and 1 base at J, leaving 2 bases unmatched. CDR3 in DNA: TGTGCCAGCAGTCGGGACAGAAGCAATCAGCCCCAGCATTTT. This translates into CASSRDRSNQPQHF.

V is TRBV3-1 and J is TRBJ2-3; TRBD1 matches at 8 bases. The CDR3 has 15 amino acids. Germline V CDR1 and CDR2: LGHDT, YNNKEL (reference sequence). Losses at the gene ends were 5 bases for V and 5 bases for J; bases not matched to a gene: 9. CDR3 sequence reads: CASSWFDRGGDTQYF. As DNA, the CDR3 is TGTGCCAGCAGCTGGTTCGACAGGGGAGGAGATACGCAGTATTTT.

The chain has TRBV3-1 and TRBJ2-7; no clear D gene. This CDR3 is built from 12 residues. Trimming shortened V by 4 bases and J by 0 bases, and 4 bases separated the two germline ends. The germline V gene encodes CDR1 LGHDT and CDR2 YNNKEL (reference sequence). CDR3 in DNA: TGTGCCAGCAGCCCGAGCTCCTACGAGCAGTACTTC. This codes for CASSPSSYEQYF.

Here the CDR3 DNA reads TGCAGCGTTGTTACGGCAGGGGGAAGTGGCTACACCTTC. This translates into CSVVTAGGSGYTF. The rearrangement links TRBV29-1 to TRBJ1-2; TRBD1 matches at 7 bases. The CDR3 spans 13 residues. The V gene end was trimmed by 4 bases and the J gene end by 7 bases; junction bases not matched to a gene: 9. The germline gives CDR1 SQVTM, CDR2 ANQGSEA.

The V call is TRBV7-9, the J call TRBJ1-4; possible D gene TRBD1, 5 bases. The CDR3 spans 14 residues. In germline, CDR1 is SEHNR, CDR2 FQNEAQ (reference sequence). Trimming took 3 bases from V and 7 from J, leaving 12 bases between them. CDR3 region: CASSFSLDTEKLFF. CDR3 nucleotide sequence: TGTGCCAGCAGCTTCTCCCTGGACACTGAAAAACTGTTTTTT.

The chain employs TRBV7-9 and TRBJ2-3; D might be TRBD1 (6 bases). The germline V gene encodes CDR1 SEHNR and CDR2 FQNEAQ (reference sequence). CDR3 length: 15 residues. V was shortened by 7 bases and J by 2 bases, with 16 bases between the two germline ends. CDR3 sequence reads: CASNLETGNTDTQYF. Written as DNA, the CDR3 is TGTGCCAGCAATCTCGAGACAGGAAACACAGATACGCAGTATTTT.

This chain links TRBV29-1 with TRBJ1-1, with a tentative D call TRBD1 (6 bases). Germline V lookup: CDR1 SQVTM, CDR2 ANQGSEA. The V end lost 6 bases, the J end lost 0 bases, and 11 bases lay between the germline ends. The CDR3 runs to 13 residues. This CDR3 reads CSVADSVNTEAFF. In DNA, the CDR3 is TGCAGCGTCGCGGACAGTGTGAACACTGAAGCTTTCTTT.

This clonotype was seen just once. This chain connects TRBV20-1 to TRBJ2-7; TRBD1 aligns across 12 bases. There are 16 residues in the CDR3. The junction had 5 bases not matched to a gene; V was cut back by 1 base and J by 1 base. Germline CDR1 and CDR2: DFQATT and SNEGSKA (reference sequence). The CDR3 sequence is CSARGGGQGASYEQYF. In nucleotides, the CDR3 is TGCAGTGCTAGAGGGGGGGGACAGGGGGCTTCCTACGAGCAGTACTTC.

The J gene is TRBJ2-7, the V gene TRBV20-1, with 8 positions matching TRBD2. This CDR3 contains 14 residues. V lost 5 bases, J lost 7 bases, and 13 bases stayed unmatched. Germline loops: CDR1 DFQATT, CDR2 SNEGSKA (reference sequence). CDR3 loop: CSAVTSGSTGEQYF. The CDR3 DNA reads TGCAGTGCTGTCACTAGCGGCTCTACGGGGGAGCAGTACTTC.

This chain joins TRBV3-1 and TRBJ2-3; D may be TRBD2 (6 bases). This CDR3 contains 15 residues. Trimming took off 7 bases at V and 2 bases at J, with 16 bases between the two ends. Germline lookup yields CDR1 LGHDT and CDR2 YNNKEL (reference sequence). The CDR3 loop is CASTKMRGHTDTQYF. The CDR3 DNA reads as TGTGCCAGCACGAAAATGCGGGGCCACACAGATACGCAGTATTTT.

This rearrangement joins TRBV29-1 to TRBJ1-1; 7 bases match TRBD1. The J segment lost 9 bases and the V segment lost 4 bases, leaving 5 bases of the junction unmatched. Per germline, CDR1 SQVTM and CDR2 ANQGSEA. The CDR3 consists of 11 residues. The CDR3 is CSVGDRLKAFF. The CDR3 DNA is TGCAGCGTTGGGGACAGATTAAAAGCTTTCTTT. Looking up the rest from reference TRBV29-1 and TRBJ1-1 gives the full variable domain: SAVISQKPSRDICQRGTSLTIQCQVDSQVTMMFWYRQQPGQSLTLIATANQGSEATYESGFVIDKFPISRPNLTFSTLTVSNMSPEDSSIYLCSVGDRLKAFFGQGTRLTVV.

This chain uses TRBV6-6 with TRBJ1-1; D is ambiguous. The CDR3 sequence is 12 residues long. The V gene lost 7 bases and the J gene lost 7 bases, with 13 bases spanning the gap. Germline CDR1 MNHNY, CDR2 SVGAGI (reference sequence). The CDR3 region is CASKLMGIEAFF. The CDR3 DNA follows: TGTGCCAGCAAGCTAATGGGGATTGAAGCTTTCTTT.

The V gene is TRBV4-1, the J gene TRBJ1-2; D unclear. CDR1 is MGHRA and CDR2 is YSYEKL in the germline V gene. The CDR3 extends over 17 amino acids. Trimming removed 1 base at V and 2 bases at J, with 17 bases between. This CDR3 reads CASSQATRPKGNYGYTF. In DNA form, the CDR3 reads TGCGCCAGCAGCCAAGCGACTCGCCCGAAGGGCAACTATGGCTACACCTTC.

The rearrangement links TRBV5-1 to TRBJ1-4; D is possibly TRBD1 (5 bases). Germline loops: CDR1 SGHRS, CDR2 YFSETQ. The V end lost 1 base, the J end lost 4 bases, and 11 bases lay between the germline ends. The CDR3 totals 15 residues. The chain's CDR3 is CASSLFGGDNEKLFF. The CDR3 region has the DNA TGCGCCAGCAGCTTGTTCGGGGGAGATAATGAAAAACTGTTTTTT.

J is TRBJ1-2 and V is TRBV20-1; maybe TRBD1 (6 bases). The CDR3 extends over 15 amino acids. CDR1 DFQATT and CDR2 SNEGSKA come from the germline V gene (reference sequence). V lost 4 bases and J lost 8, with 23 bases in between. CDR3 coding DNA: TGCAGTGCTATTCCGTCCAGGGGCCCAAATTCGGGCTACACCTTC. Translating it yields CSAIPSRGPNSGYTF.

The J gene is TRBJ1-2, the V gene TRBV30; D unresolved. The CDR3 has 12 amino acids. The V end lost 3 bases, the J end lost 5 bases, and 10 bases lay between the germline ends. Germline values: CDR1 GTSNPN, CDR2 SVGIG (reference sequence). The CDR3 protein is CAWSEPSYGYTF. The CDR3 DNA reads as TGTGCCTGGAGCGAGCCGAGTTATGGCTACACCTTC. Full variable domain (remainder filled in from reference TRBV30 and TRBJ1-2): SQTIHQWPATLVQPVGSPLSLECTVEGTSNPNLYWYRQAAGRGLQLLFYSVGIGQISSEVPQNLSASRPQDRQFILSSKKLLLSDSGFYLCAWSEPSYGYTFGSGTRLTVV.

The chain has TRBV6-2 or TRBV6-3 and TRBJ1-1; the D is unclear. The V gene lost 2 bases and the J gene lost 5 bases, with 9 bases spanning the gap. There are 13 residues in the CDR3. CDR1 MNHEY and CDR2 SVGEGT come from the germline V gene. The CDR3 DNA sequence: TGTGCCAGCAGTTACCATTCGATGACTGAAGCTTTCTTT. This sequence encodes CASSYHSMTEAFF.

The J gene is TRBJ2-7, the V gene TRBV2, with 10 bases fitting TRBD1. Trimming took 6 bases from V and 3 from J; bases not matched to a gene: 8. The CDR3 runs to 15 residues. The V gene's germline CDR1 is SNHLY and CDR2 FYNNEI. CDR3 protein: CASRTNRDRGYEQYF. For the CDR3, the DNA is TGTGCCAGCAGGACAAATCGGGACAGGGGCTACGAGCAGTACTTC.

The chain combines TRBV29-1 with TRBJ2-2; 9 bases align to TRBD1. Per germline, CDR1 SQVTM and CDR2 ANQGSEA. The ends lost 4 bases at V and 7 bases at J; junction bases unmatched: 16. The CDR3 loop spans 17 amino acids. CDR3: CSVGGPQTGGLGGELFF. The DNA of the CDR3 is TGCAGCGTTGGTGGCCCCCAAACAGGGGGCCTCGGCGGGGAGCTGTTTTTT.

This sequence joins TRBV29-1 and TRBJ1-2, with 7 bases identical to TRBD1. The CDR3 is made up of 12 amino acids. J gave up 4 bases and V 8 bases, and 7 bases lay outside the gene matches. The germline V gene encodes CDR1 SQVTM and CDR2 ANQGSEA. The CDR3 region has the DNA TGCAGCACTCTCGGGACAGTCTATGGCTACACCTTC. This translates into CSTLGTVYGYTF.